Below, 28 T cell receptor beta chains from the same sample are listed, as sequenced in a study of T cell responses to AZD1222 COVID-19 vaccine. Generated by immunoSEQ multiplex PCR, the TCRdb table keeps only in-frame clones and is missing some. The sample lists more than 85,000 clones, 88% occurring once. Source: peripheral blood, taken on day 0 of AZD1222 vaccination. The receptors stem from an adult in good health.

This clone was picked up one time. The CDR3 nucleotides are TGTGCCAGCAGCCGGAAAGGCTCTGGAAACACCATATATTTT. As protein: CASSRKGSGNTIYF. V gene TRBV3-1 (or the pseudogene TRBV3-2) combines with J gene TRBJ1-3; D gene uncertain. Germline V lookup: CDR1 LGHDT, CDR2 YNNKEL (reference sequence). The V gene lost 4 bases and the J gene lost 0 bases, with 7 bases spanning the gap. This CDR3 has 14 amino acids.

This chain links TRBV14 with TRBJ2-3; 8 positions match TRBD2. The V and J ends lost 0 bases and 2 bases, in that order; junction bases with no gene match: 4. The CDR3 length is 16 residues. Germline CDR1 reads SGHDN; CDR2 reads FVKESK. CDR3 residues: CASSQEPAGVTDTQYF. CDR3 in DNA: TGTGCCAGCAGCCAAGAACCAGCGGGAGTCACAGATACGCAGTATTTT.

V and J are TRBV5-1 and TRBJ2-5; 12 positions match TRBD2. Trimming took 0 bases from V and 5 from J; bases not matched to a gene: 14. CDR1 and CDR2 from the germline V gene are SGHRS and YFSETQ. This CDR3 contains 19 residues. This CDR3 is CASSLASGASGGALETQYF. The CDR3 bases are TGCGCCAGCAGCTTGGCAAGCGGGGCTAGCGGGGGGGCCTTGGAGACCCAGTACTTC.

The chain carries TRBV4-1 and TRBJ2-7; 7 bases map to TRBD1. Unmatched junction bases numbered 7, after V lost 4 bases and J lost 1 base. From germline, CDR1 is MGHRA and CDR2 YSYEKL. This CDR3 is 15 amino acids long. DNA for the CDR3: TGCGCCAGCAGCCTGATCCTGGGACAGTCCTACGAGCAGTACTTC. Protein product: CASSLILGQSYEQYF.

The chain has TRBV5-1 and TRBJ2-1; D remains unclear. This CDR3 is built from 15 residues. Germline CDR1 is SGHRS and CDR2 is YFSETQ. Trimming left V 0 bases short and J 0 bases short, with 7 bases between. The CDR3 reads CASSLAAGSYNEQFF. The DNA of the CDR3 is TGCGCCAGCAGCTTGGCTGCAGGCTCCTACAATGAGCAGTTCTTC.

CDR3 sequence reads: CASSSPGQATSYEQYF. The DNA of the CDR3 is TGTGCCAGCAGTTCACCGGGACAGGCGACCTCCTACGAGCAGTACTTC. The chain joins TRBV27 to TRBJ2-7; 8 bases fit TRBD1. CDR3 length: 16 residues. With V trimmed by 4 bases and J by 0 bases, 8 bases remained unmatched. Germline CDR1 and CDR2: MNHEY and SMNVEV (reference sequence).

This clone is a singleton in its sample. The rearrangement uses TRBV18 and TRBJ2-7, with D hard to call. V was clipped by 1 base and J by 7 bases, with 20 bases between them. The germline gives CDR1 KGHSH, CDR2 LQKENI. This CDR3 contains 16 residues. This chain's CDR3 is CASSPLPPRSMGEQYF. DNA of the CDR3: TGTGCCAGCTCACCACTCCCACCCCGATCCATGGGGGAGCAGTACTTC.

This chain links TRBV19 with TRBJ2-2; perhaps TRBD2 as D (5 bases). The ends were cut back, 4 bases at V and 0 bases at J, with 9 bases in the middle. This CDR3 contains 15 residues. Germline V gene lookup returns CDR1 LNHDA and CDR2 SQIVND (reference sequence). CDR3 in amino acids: CASSNRLTNTGELFF. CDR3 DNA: TGTGCCAGTAGTAACAGACTAACGAACACCGGGGAGCTGTTTTTT.

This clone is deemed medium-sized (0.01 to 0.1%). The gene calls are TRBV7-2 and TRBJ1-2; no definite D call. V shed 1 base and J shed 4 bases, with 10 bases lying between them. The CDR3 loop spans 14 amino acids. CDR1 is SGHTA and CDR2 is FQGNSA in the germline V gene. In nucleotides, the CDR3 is TGTGCCAGCAGCTTAGGAGTGGGGATCTATGGCTACACCTTC. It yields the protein CASSLGVGIYGYTF.

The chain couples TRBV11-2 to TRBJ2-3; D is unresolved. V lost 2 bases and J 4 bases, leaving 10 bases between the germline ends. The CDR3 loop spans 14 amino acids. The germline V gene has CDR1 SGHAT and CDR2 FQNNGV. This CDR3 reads CASSLSVDADTQYF. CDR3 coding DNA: TGTGCCAGCAGCTTATCGGTAGATGCAGATACGCAGTATTTT.

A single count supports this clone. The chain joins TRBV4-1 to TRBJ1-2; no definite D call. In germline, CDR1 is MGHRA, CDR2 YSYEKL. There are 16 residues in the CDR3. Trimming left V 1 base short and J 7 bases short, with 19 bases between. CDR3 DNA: TGCGCCAGCAGCCAAGGAGTAGATAGGGCCAGAGGTGGCTACACCTTC. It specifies CASSQGVDRARGGYTF.

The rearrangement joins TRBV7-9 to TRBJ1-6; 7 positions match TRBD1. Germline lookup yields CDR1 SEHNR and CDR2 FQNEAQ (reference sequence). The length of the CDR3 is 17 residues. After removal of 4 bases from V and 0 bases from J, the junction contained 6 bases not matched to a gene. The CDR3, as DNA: TGTGCCAGCAGCTCCCGACAGGGTAGCTCCTATAATTCACCCCTCCACTTT. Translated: CASSSRQGSSYNSPLHF.

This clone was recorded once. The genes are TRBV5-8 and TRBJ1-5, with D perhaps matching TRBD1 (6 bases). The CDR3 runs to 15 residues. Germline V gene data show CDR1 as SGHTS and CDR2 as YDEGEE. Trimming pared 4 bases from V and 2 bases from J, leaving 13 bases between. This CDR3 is CASSLGQIGNQPQHF. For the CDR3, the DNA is TGTGCCAGCAGCCTTGGACAGATTGGCAATCAGCCCCAGCATTTT.

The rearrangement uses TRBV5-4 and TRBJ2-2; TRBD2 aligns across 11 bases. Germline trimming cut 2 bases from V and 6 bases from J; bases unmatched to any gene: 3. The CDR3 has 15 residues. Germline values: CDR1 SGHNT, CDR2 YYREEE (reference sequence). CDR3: CASSLLAGVPGELFF. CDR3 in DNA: TGTGCCAGCAGCTTACTAGCGGGAGTTCCCGGGGAGCTGTTTTTT.

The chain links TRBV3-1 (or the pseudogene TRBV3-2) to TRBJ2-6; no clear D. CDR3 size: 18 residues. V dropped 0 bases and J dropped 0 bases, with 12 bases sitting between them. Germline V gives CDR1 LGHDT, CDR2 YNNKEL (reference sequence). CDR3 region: CASSQDRAVRSGANVLTF. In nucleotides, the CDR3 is TGTGCCAGCAGCCAAGATCGGGCGGTACGCTCTGGGGCCAACGTCCTGACTTTC.

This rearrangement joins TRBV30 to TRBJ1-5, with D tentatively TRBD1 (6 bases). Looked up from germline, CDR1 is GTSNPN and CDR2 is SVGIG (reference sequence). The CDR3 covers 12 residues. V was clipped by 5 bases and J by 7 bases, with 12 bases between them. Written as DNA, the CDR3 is TGTGCCTGGGGAGTCCAGGGGCAGCCCCAGCATTTT. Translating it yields CAWGVQGQPQHF.

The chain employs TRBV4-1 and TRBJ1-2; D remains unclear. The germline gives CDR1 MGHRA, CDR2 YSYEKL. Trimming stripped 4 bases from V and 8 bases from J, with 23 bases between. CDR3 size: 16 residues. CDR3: CASSPAFSPTIFGYTF. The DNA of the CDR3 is TGCGCCAGCAGCCCAGCCTTTAGCCCTACTATTTTCGGCTACACCTTC.

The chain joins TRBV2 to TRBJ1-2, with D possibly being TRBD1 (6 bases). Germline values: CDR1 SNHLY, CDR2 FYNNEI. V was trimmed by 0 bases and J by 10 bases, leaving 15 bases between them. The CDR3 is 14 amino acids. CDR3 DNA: TGTGCCAGCAGTGAAGCTAGAACAGGGTATTTCTACACCTTC. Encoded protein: CASSEARTGYFYTF.

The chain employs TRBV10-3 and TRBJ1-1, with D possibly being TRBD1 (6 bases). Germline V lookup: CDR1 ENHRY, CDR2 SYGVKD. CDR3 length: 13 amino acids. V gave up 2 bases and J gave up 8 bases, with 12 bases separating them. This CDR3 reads CAISEGVTGEAFF. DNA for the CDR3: TGTGCCATCAGTGAGGGGGTGACAGGAGAAGCTTTCTTT.

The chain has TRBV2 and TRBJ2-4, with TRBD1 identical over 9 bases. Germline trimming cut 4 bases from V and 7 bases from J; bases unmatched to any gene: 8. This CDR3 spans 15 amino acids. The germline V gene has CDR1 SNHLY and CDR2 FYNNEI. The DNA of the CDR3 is TGTGCCAGCAGTGCGCTGGGGACAGGGTCGAACATTCAGTACTTC. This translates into CASSALGTGSNIQYF.

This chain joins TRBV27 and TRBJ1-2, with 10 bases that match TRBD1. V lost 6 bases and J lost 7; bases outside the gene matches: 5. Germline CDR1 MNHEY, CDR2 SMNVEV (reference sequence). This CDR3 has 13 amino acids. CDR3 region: CASRWDRGSGYTF. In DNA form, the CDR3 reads TGTGCCAGCAGATGGGACAGGGGCAGTGGCTACACCTTC.

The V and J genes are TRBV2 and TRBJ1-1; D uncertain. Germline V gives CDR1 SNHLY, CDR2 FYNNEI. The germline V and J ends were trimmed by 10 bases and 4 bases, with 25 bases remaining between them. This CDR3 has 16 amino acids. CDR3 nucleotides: TGTGCCACCTACCCCCAAACCGGTGGTGTTGGCACTGAAGCTTTCTTT. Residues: CATYPQTGGVGTEAFF.

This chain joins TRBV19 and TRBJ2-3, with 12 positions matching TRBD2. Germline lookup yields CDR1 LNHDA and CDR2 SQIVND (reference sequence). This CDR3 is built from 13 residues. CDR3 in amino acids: CATLAGGADTQYF. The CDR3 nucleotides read TGTGCAACTCTAGCGGGAGGGGCAGATACGCAGTATTTT.

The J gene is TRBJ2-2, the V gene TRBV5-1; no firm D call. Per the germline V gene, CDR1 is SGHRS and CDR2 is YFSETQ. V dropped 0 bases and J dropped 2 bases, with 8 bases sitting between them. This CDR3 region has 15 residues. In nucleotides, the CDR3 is TGCGCCAGCAGCTTGGCCGAGCCCAACACCGGGGAGCTGTTTTTT. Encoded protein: CASSLAEPNTGELFF.

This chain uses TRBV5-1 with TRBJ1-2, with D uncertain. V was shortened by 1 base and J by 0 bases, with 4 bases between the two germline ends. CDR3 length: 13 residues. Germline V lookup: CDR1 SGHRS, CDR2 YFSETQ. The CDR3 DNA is TGCGCCAGCAGCTTGACAGCTAACTATGGCTACACCTTC. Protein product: CASSLTANYGYTF.

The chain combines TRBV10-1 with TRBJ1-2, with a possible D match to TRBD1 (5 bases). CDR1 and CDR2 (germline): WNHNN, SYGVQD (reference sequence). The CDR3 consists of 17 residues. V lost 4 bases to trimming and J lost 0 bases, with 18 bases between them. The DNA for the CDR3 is TGCGCCAGCAGTGCGGGGGACGGACAAAAACCTAACTATGGCTACACCTTC. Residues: CASSAGDGQKPNYGYTF.

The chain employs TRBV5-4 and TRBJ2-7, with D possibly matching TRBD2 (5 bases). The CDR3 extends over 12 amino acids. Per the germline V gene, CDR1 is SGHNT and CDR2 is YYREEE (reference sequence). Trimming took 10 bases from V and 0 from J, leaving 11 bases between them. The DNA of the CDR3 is TGTGCCTCCGGACGGGGCTCCTACGAGCAGTACTTC. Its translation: CASGRGSYEQYF.

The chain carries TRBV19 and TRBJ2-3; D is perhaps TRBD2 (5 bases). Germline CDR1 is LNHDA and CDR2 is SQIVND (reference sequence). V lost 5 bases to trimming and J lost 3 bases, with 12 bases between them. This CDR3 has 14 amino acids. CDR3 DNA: TGTGCCAGTAGTGAAGAGGGAACTACAGATACGCAGTATTTT. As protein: CASSEEGTTDTQYF.